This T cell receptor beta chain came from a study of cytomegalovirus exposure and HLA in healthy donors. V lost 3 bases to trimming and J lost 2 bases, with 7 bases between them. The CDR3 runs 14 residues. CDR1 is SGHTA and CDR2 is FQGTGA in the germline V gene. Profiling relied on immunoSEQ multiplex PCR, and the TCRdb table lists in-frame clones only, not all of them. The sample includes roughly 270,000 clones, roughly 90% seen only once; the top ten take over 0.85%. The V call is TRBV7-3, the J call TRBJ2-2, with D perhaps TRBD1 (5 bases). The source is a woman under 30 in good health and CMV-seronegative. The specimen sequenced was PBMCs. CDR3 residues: CASSLDKNTGELFF. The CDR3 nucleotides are TGTGCCAGCAGCTTGGACAAAAACACCGGGGAGCTGTTTTTT.